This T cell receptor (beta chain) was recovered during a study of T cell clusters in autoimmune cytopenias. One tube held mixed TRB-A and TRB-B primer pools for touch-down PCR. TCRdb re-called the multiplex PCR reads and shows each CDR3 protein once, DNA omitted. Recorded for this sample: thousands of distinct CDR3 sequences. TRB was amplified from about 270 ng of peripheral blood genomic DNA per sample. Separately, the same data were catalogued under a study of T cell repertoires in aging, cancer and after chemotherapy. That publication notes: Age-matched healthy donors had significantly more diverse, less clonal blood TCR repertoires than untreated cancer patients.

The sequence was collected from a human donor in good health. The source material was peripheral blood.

This CDR3 is CSAPDRLNTEAFF. The chain couples TRBV20-1 to TRBJ1-1. The germline V gene encodes CDR1 DFQATT and CDR2 SNEGSKA (reference sequence). The CDR3 loop spans 13 amino acids.